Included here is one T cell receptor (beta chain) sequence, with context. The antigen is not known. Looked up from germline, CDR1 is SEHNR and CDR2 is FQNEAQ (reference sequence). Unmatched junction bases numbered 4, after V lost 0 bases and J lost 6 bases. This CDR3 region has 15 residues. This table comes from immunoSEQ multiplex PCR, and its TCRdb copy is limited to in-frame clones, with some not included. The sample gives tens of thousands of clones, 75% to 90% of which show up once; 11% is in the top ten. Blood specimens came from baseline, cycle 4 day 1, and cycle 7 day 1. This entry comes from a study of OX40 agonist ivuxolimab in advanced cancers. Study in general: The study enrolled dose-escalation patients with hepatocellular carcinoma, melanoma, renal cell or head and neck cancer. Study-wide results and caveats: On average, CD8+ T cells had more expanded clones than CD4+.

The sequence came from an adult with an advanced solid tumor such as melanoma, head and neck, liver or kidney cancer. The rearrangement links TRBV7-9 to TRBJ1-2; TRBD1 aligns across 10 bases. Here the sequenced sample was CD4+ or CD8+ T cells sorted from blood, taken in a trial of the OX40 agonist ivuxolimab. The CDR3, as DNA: TGTGCCAGCAGCTTAGCAGCCGGGACAGGGGATGGCTACACCTTC. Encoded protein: CASSLAAGTGDGYTF.